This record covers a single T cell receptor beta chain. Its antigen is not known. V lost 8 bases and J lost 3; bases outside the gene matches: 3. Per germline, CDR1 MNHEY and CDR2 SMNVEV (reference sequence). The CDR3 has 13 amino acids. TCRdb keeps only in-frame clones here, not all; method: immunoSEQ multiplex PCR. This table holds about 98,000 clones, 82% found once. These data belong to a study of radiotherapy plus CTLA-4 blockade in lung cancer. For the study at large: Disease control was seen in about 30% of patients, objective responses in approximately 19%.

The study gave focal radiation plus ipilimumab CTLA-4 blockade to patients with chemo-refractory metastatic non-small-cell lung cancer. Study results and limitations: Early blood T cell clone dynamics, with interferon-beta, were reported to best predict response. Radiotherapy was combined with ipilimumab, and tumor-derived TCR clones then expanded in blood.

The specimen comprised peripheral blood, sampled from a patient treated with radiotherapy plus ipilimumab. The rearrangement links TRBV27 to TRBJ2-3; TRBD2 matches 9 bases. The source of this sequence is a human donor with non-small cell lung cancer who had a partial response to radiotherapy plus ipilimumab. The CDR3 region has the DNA TGTGCCAGCGCGCTAGCGGGGACAGATACGCAGTATTTT. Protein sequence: CASALAGTDTQYF.